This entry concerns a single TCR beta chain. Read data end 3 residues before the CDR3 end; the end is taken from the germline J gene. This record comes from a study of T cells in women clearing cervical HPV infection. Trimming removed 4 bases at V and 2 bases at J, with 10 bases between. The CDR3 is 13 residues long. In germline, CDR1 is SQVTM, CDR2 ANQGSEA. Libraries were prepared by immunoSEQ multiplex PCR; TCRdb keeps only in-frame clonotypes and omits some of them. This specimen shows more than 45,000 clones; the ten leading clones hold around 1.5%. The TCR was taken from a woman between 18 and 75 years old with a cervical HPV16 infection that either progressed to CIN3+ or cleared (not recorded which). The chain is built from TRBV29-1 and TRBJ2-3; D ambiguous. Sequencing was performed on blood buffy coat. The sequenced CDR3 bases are TGCAGCGTTGCGCGGCTTTTCACAGATACG. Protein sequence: CSVARLFTDT. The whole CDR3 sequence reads CSVARLFTDTQYF.